This T cell receptor (beta chain) was obtained from a study of lymphopenia after photon versus proton radiotherapy. Study-level points and caveats: Post-nadir TCR diversity decline inversely tracked overall survival among those who died. Survival link was tested only in deceased patients; proton benefit remains a possibility. Proton therapy kept repertoires fairly stable, unlike photons, which gained effector/memory cells.

Germline-derived CDR1 and CDR2 are MNHNS and SASEGT. The CDR3 sequence is 14 residues long. V dropped 3 bases and J dropped 6 bases, with 11 bases sitting between them. For this clone: Its matching antigen is unknown.

Measured with immunoSEQ multiplex PCR; TCRdb has only the in-frame clones, and not every one. Among roughly 41,000 clones listed, approximately 81% were seen once. Here the sequenced sample was peripheral blood, taken from a patient treated with photon-based radiotherapy. The chain combines TRBV6-1 with TRBJ1-4; weak D call: TRBD1 (6 bases). This receptor was identified in a man over 45 with gastric cancer. This CDR3 is CASSDKDRDEKLFF. CDR3 sequence (DNA): TGTGCCAGCAGTGACAAGGACAGAGATGAAAAACTGTTTTTT.